A single sample gave rise to the 20 T cell receptor beta chains below, sequenced in a study of chemoradiotherapy in HPV16-positive cancers. Clones were read by immunoSEQ multiplex PCR, and TCRdb kept only the in-frame ones, dropping some. The table records approximately 6,600 clones, roughly 80% of them present only once. Sequences were derived from tumor tissue, sampled from a patient who underwent chemoradiotherapy. Every receptor here comes from a human donor with HPV-associated anogenital cancer.

V usage is TRBV10-3 and J usage is TRBJ2-2; 7 bases align to TRBD1. V dropped 4 bases and J dropped 3; count of bases not matched to a gene: 14. CDR1 ENHRY and CDR2 SYGVKD come from the germline V gene. This CDR3 spans 18 amino acids. DNA of the CDR3: TGTGCCATCAGTGTTCCGTACACCCCGGGACAGTACACCGGGGAGCTGTTTTTT. Translated: CAISVPYTPGQYTGELFF.

The genes are TRBV28 and TRBJ2-7; tentative D call: TRBD1 (7 bases). Germline V lookup: CDR1 MDHEN, CDR2 SYDVKM. The CDR3 consists of 15 residues. The ends were cut back, 6 bases at V and 5 bases at J, with 20 bases in the middle. This CDR3 is CASRPWGDSSHEQYF. The CDR3 DNA is TGTGCCAGCAGACCCTGGGGGGACAGCTCGCACGAGCAGTACTTC.

The chain recombines TRBV28 with TRBJ2-5; D ambiguous. The V end was cut by 10 bases, the J end by 5 bases, with 11 bases between. Germline lookup yields CDR1 MDHEN and CDR2 SYDVKM. The CDR3 has 11 residues. CDR3 sequence: CAIGTAETQYF. The CDR3 coding sequence is TGTGCCATCGGTACGGCCGAGACCCAGTACTTC.

The V and J genes are TRBV6-1 and TRBJ1-2; D unclear. The CDR3 has 12 amino acids. With 8 bases removed from V and 0 bases from J, the gap between germline ends came to 7 bases. Germline CDR1 is MNHNS and CDR2 is SASEGT. The CDR3 DNA reads as TGTGCCAGCGCGGCGTCTAACTATGGCTACACCTTC. Its protein product is CASAASNYGYTF.

The rearrangement joins TRBV28 to TRBJ1-4; 8 bases line up with TRBD1. J lost 8 bases, V lost 5 bases, and 7 bases had no gene match. The CDR3 is 14 amino acids. CDR1 and CDR2 (germline): MDHEN, SYDVKM. The CDR3 region is CASSQDRVGEKLFF. The CDR3 DNA reads as TGTGCCAGCAGTCAGGACAGGGTTGGGGAAAAACTGTTTTTT.

The CDR3 sequence is CASSYSDRSPLHF. The CDR3 DNA is TGTGCCAGCAGTTACTCGGACCGTTCACCCCTCCACTTT. The chain couples TRBV6-5 to TRBJ1-6; no firm D call. The CDR3 covers 13 residues. V gave up 0 bases and J gave up 9 bases, with 6 bases separating them. CDR1 MNHEY and CDR2 SVGAGI come from the germline V gene.

The rearrangement joins TRBV7-9 to TRBJ1-1; perhaps TRBD1 as D (6 bases). Germline CDR1 and CDR2: SEHNR and FQNEAQ (reference sequence). There are 16 residues in the CDR3. V lost 5 bases and J 4 bases, leaving 20 bases between the germline ends. CDR3 coding DNA: TGTGCCAGCAGCCACCTACGGGGGCGAGTAGGCACTGAAGCTTTCTTT. Translation: CASSHLRGRVGTEAFF.

This clone came up a few times. This chain connects TRBV27 to TRBJ2-1; possibly TRBD1 or TRBD2 for D (5 bases each). The V and J ends lost 4 bases and 15 bases respectively, with 16 bases between them. Germline V CDR1 and CDR2: MNHEY, SMNVEV (reference sequence). The CDR3 covers 12 residues. CDR3 in DNA: TGTGCCAGCAGTTCTACCCGGTCAGGGAGGTTCTTC. Amino acid sequence: CASSSTRSGRFF.

CDR3: CAWARDRHLLAYEQYF. DNA of the CDR3: TGTGCCTGGGCCCGGGACAGGCATCTTCTTGCCTACGAGCAGTACTTC. The V and J genes are TRBV30 and TRBJ2-7; 8 bases line up with TRBD1. There are 16 residues in the CDR3. J lost 2 bases, V lost 5 bases, and 14 bases had no gene match. CDR1 GTSNPN and CDR2 SVGIG come from the germline V gene (reference sequence). Full variable domain (remainder filled in from reference TRBV30 and TRBJ2-7): SQTIHQWPATLVQPVGSPLSLECTVEGTSNPNLYWYRQAAGRGLQLLFYSVGIGQISSEVPQNLSASRPQDRQFILSSKKLLLSDSGFYLCAWARDRHLLAYEQYFGPGTRLTVT.

The gene calls are TRBV11-2 and TRBJ2-6; 8 nucleotides match TRBD2. V lost 4 bases and J lost 6; bases outside the gene matches: 11. The germline gives CDR1 SGHAT, CDR2 FQNNGV. The CDR3 runs to 17 residues. The CDR3 DNA sequence: TGTGCCAGCAGCTCTTTGGCGGGGGGCCTGTCGGCCAACGTCCTGACTTTC. Its protein is CASSSLAGGLSANVLTF.

The chain recombines TRBV7-9 with TRBJ1-1, with TRBD1 matching 11 bases. The trim removed 5 bases at V and 1 base at J, leaving 12 bases unmatched. CDR3 length: 18 residues. Germline V gene lookup returns CDR1 SEHNR and CDR2 FQNEAQ (reference sequence). CDR3 residues: CASSLGQGAPRRNTEAFF. The CDR3 nucleotides read TGTGCCAGCAGCCTCGGACAGGGGGCGCCGCGCAGGAACACTGAAGCTTTCTTT.

V is TRBV6-6 and J is TRBJ1-1; TRBD1 aligns across 9 bases. CDR3 length: 15 residues. From germline, CDR1 is MNHNY and CDR2 SVGAGI (reference sequence). With V trimmed by 2 bases and J by 1 base, 2 bases remained unmatched. CDR3 protein: CASSYPGQGNTEAFF. For the CDR3, the DNA is TGTGCCAGCAGTTACCCGGGACAGGGGAACACTGAAGCTTTCTTT.

The chain has TRBV21-1 and TRBJ1-6; no check of the table's D call, TRBD1, against the DNA was made. TRBV21-1 is marked as a pseudogene. This CDR3 has 14 amino acids. Here the CDR3 DNA reads TGTGCCAGCTGGAGGACAGGGGAAAATTCACCCCTCCACTTT. Translated: CASWRTGENSPLHF.

V usage is TRBV6-1 and J usage is TRBJ2-7, with unresolved D. Trimming removed 4 bases from V and 0 bases from J, with 10 bases in between. The CDR3 loop spans 14 amino acids. Germline CDR1 and CDR2: MNHNS and SASEGT. In DNA form, the CDR3 reads TGTGCCAGCAGTGGACTGGAAAGCTCCTACGAGCAGTACTTC. Amino acid sequence: CASSGLESSYEQYF.

V usage is TRBV7-9 and J usage is TRBJ2-5; 13 bases map to TRBD2. V shed 4 bases and J 4 bases; nucleotides not matched to a gene: 12. The CDR3 has 18 amino acids. CDR1 and CDR2 (germline): SEHNR, FQNEAQ (reference sequence). CDR3 sequence (DNA): TGTGCCAGCAGCTCCCTACTAGCGGGGGGGCCTCGGGGAGAGACCCAGTACTTC. Amino acids: CASSSLLAGGPRGETQYF.

The chain has TRBV7-3 and TRBJ1-1; TRBD1 is a possible D gene (6 bases). Germline assignment: CDR1 SGHTA and CDR2 FQGTGA. The CDR3 sequence is 13 residues long. Trimming took off 5 bases at V and 0 bases at J, with 7 bases between the two ends. The CDR3 DNA reads TGTGCCAGCAGCCGGACAGTGAACACTGAAGCTTTCTTT. Its protein product is CASSRTVNTEAFF. Supplemented by reference TRBV7-3 and TRBJ1-1, the full variable domain reads GAGVSQTPSNKVTEKGKYVELRCDPISGHTALYWYRQSLGQGPEFLIYFQGTGAADDSGLPNDRFFAVRPEGSVSTLKIQRTERGDSAVYLCASSRTVNTEAFFGQGTRLTVV.

The chain is built from TRBV28 and TRBJ1-2; D is ambiguous. Germline V lookup: CDR1 MDHEN, CDR2 SYDVKM. The CDR3 has 16 amino acids. V lost 3 bases to trimming and J lost 1 base, with 15 bases between them. CDR3 region: CASSLGRPWNNYGYTF. The DNA of the CDR3 is TGTGCCAGCAGTTTGGGGAGGCCTTGGAATAACTATGGCTACACCTTC.

This clone is large in the sample. CDR3: CASSLGTAGGNQPQHF. The CDR3 DNA is TGTGCCAGCAGTCTCGGGACGGCTGGAGGCAATCAGCCCCAGCATTTT. The V call is TRBV27, the J call TRBJ1-5; perhaps TRBD1 as D (5 bases). Trimming removed 5 bases from V and 2 bases from J, with 16 bases in between. Per germline, CDR1 MNHEY and CDR2 SMNVEV (reference sequence). The CDR3 is made up of 16 amino acids.

This chain links TRBV19 with TRBJ1-5; TRBD1 might be the D (5 bases). From germline, CDR1 is LNHDA and CDR2 SQIVND (reference sequence). Trimming left V 3 bases short and J 5 bases short, with 8 bases between. CDR3 length equals 13 residues. The CDR3 bases are TGTGCCAGTAGTATTATAGGGGATCAGCCCCAGCATTTT. Protein: CASSIIGDQPQHF.

V and J are TRBV27 and TRBJ2-5; perhaps TRBD2 as D (5 bases). Trimming took 5 bases from V and 5 from J, leaving 15 bases between them. The CDR3 is 14 residues long. The germline CDR1 and CDR2 sequences are MNHEY and SMNVEV (reference sequence). CDR3 nucleotides: TGTGCCAGCAGTCCCTCTGTACTAGGGGAGACCCAGTACTTC. Protein sequence: CASSPSVLGETQYF.